The clone carrying this T cell receptor (beta chain) was found many times. Its target is not known. A read error may produce the germline difference seen at one junction end. When ophthalmopathy did not progress within 18 months, Graves' hyperthyroidism was considered stable. The authors took PBMCs from 8 to 10 ml fresh peripheral blood. The data originate from a study of T cells in Graves' hyperthyroidism and ophthalmopathy. Study-level background: Before treatment of any kind, peripheral blood was taken at initial diagnosis.

Study observations and caveats: The blood repertoire included most of the expanded thyroid clonotypes above 0.001.

Looked up from germline, CDR1 is SEHNR and CDR2 is FQNEAQ (reference sequence). The CDR3 loop spans 15 amino acids. Amplification yielded TCR beta CDR3 regions, with RNA transcripts as the source. TCR CDR3 underwent first-round RT-PCR with the HTBI primer set. TCRdb reprocessed the multiplex PCR reads via MiXCR and lists one record per CDR3 protein. The sample lists roughly 700,000 distinct CDR3 sequences, 12% to 15% occurring once. Specimen: blood. This chain uses TRBV7-9 with TRBJ2-1, with D perhaps matching TRBD2 (5 bases). The receptor was derived from a woman aged 18-35 years with Graves' hyperthyroidism. Here the CDR3 DNA reads TGTGCCAGCAGCCTAGCCCTATCCCCGTACAATGAGCAGTTCTTC. Protein product: CASSLALSPYNEQFF. Full variable domain (rest looked up from reference TRBV7-9 and TRBJ2-1): DTGVSQNPRHKITKRGQNVTFRCDPISEHNRLYWYRQTLGQGPEFLTYFQNEAQLEKSRLLSDRFSAERPKGSFSTLEIQRTEQGDSAMYLCASSLALSPYNEQFFGPGTRLTVL.